A selection of T cell receptor beta chains follows, all from one sample in a study of blood T cell repertoires in COVID-19. Sequencing used immunoSEQ multiplex PCR; TCRdb keeps in-frame clones, though not all of them. This table holds about 52,000 clones, about 79% found once. Sample: peripheral blood. The source is an elderly man with COVID-19, enrolled during active disease. Both conserved end residues are part of each CDR3. The D gene is left open where the match is weak. The size field is filled for only some rows; it gives once, few, many or a size class.

>.|TRBJ1-1|13|once|TRBV30
CAWSRVGAAEAFF
TGTGCCTGGAGTAGAGTGGGGGCGGCTGAAGCTTTCTTT
>TRBD1|TRBJ2-1|15|few|TRBV6-2/TRBV6-3
CASSHGTGTYNEQFF
TGTGCCAGCAGTCACGGGACAGGGACTTACAATGAGCAGTTCTTC
>.|TRBJ2-7|12|.|TRBV3-1/TRBV3-2
CASSGSSYEQYF
TGTGCCAGCAGCGGCAGCTCCTACGAGCAGTACTTC
>.|TRBJ1-6|15|.|TRBV7-2
CASSSRPGLTSPLHF
TGTGCCAGCAGCTCCAGGCCTGGACTGACGTCACCCCTCCACTTT
>.|TRBJ2-7|11|.|TRBV28
CASSPGPEQYF
TGTGCCAGCAGTCCTGGGCCAGAGCAGTACTTC
>.|TRBJ1-2|10|.|TRBV20-1
CSAYGDGYTF
TGCAGTGCCTACGGTGATGGCTACACCTTC
>TRBD1|TRBJ2-4|16|.|TRBV4-3
CASSQALWTGKNIQYF
TGCGCCAGCAGCCAAGCTCTCTGGACAGGAAAAAACATTCAGTACTTC
>.|TRBJ1-2|17|.|TRBV7-9
CASSLAGAEGLNYGYTF
TGTGCCAGCAGCTTAGCGGGGGCAGAGGGGCTAAACTATGGCTACACCTTC
>TRBD1|TRBJ1-6|14|.|TRBV10-3
CAITPDRDNSPLHF
TGTGCCATCACCCCGGACAGGGATAATTCACCCCTCCACTTT
>.|TRBJ1-4|13|.|TRBV19
CASRQANNEKLFF
TGTGCCAGTAGACAGGCGAATAATGAAAAACTGTTTTTT
>TRBD2|TRBJ2-3|16|.|TRBV7-9
CASSLSSGVSTDTQYF
TGTGCCAGCAGCTTATCTAGCGGGGTTAGCACAGATACGCAGTATTTT
>.|TRBJ1-2|14|.|TRBV4-2
CASSQARGDYGYTF
TGTGCCAGCAGCCAAGCTCGGGGGGACTATGGCTACACCTTC
>TRBD1|TRBJ1-3|14|.|TRBV4-2
CASSRGTAGNTIYF
TGTGCCAGCAGCCGAGGGACAGCCGGAAACACCATATATTTT
>TRBD1|TRBJ2-3|16|.|TRBV5-4
CASSLAGTGGTDTQYF
TGTGCCAGCAGCTTGGCCGGGACAGGCGGCACAGATACGCAGTATTTT
>.|TRBJ1-6|15|.|TRBV6-5
CASHAPGRDNSPLHF
TGTGCCAGCCATGCCCCCGGCAGGGATAATTCACCCCTCCACTTT
>TRBD1|TRBJ2-3|16|.|TRBV7-9
CASSPPGTGGTDTQYF
TGTGCCAGCAGCCCCCCCGGGACAGGGGGCACAGATACGCAGTATTTT
>.|TRBJ1-5|17|.|TRBV19
CASSTGQRGNSNQPQHF
TGTGCCAGTAGTACTGGACAGAGGGGGAATAGCAATCAGCCCCAGCATTTT
>.|TRBJ2-7|14|.|TRBV7-2
CASSLTRDSYEQYF
TGTGCCAGCAGCTTAACGAGGGACTCCTACGAGCAGTACTTC
>.|TRBJ2-1|13|.|TRBV15
CATSRAGEDEQFF
TGTGCCACCAGCAGAGCGGGAGAGGATGAGCAGTTCTTC
>TRBD1|TRBJ2-3|14|.|TRBV24-1
CATGPGQGTDTQYF
TGTGCCACCGGTCCGGGACAGGGGACAGATACGCAGTATTTT
>.|TRBJ2-1|15|.|TRBV4-1
CASSQGVSGYNEQFF
TGCGCCAGCAGCCAAGGGGTTAGCGGTTACAATGAGCAGTTCTTC
>TRBD1|TRBJ1-2|15|.|TRBV6-5
CASTQRQGPIAGYTF
TGTGCCAGCACCCAGAGACAGGGACCAATAGCTGGCTACACCTTC
>TRBD2|TRBJ2-1|17|.|TRBV5-4
CASSQRTSRYSYNEQFF
TGTGCCAGCAGCCAAAGGACTAGCCGATACTCCTACAATGAGCAGTTCTTC
>.|TRBJ1-1|14|.|TRBV5-4
CASSPPGSYTEAFF
TGTGCCAGCAGCCCTCCGGGTTCCTACACTGAAGCTTTCTTT
>.|TRBJ1-6|15|.|TRBV6-5
CASSPIRGPFSPLHF
TGTGCCAGCAGTCCAATCAGGGGACCCTTTTCACCCCTCCACTTT
>.|TRBJ1-6|14|.|TRBV10-1
CASSDPGNNSPLHF
TGCGCCAGCAGTGACCCGGGGAATAATTCACCCCTCCACTTT
>.|TRBJ2-3|15|once|TRBV5-1
CASSLGGSGTDTQYF
TGCGCCAGCAGCTTGGGAGGTAGCGGCACAGATACGCAGTATTTT
>TRBD1|TRBJ1-3|16|.|TRBV28
CASSKTGGFSGNTIYF
TGTGCCAGCAGCAAAACAGGGGGCTTCTCTGGAAACACCATATATTTT
>TRBD1|TRBJ1-5|14|.|TRBV10-3
CAISESTGGDPQHF
TGTGCCATCAGTGAGTCGACAGGGGGCGACCCCCAGCATTTT
>TRBD1|TRBJ2-3|15|.|TRBV12-5
CASGPGQGSTDTQYF
TGTGCTAGTGGCCCGGGACAGGGAAGCACAGATACGCAGTATTTT
>TRBD1|TRBJ1-5|16|.|TRBV4-2
CASSLGQGNSNQPQHF
TGTGCCAGCAGCCTAGGACAGGGGAATAGCAATCAGCCCCAGCATTTT
>.|TRBJ2-5|14|.|TRBV6-5
CASSYVEDQETQYF
TGTGCCAGCAGTTACGTCGAGGATCAAGAGACCCAGTACTTC
>.|TRBJ2-1|17|.|TRBV21-1
CASSRAILAGGLNEQFF
TGTGCCAGCAGCCGAGCCATACTAGCGGGAGGGCTGAATGAGCAGTTCTTC
>TRBD2|TRBJ2-1|14|few|TRBV30
CAWGAASGRNEQFF
TGTGCCTGGGGCGCGGCTAGCGGGAGGAATGAGCAGTTCTTC
>.|TRBJ1-1|15|.|TRBV30
CAWSPPRGEGTEAFF
TGTGCCTGGAGTCCCCCACGGGGGGAAGGGACTGAAGCTTTCTTT
>TRBD1|TRBJ2-2|16|.|TRBV7-2
CASSQGGQGNTGELFF
TGTGCCAGCAGCCAGGGGGGACAGGGAAACACCGGGGAGCTGTTTTTT
>TRBD1|TRBJ1-5|16|.|TRBV19
CASSSKGQGAGGPQHF
TGTGCCAGTAGCTCAAAGGGACAGGGGGCCGGCGGGCCCCAGCATTTT
>.|TRBJ1-4|15|.|TRBV7-2
CASSLGGDGYEKLFF
TGTGCCAGCAGCTTAGGGGGGGACGGATATGAAAAACTGTTTTTT